A selection of T cell receptor beta chains follows, all from one sample in a study of shared clonotypes between healthy human individuals. Here immunoSEQ multiplex PCR was the method, and the copy in TCRdb shows in-frame clones only, minus some. The table includes around 690,000 clones, roughly 91% detected once. The sample was memory CD8+ T cells from PBMCs. The receptors were sampled from a man between 18 and 29 years old in good health. Some clones in this sample may be carry-over from other donors' samples. Both conserved end residues are part of each CDR3. The order of the fields is clone size, D gene, J gene, V gene, CDR3 DNA, CDR3 protein. A D gene is named only where the DNA matches it firmly. Size is stated for part of the rows, as once, few or many counts, or as a class when the clone is expanded.

>.|TRBD1|TRBJ1-5|TRBV6-5
TGTGCCAGCGGCGCGGTCAGGGGGAGCAATCAGCCCCAGCATTTT
CASGAVRGSNQPQHF
>.|TRBD1|TRBJ2-7|TRBV27
TGTGCCAGCAGTCCCTGGGACAGGATCTACGAGCAGTACTTC
CASSPWDRIYEQYF
>once|.|TRBJ2-5|TRBV9
TGTGCCAGCAGCGCAGTTCTAATGGGAGGTAGGGAGACCCAGTACTTC
CASSAVLMGGRETQYF
>.|.|TRBJ2-1|TRBV28
TGTGCCAGCAGTTTCGCGGACAGCGCTCCCCTCAATGAGCAGTTCTTC
CASSFADSAPLNEQFF
>.|.|TRBJ2-7|TRBV28
TGTGCCAGCAGTTTATCAAGCGGGCAGGGTTATGGGCAGCAGTACTTC
CASSLSSGQGYGQQYF
>.|TRBD1|TRBJ1-3|TRBV7-9
TGTGCCAGCAGCTTAGGGACAGGGAGAGCTGGAAACACCATATATTTT
CASSLGTGRAGNTIYF
>.|TRBD1|TRBJ2-7|TRBV28
TGTGCCAGCAGTTTATCCCGACAGGGCTACGAGCAGTACTTC
CASSLSRQGYEQYF
>.|TRBD1|TRBJ1-1|TRBV28
TGTGCCAGCAAGCGTGGAGACAGGGAGGCCACTGAAGCTTTCTTT
CASKRGDREATEAFF
>once|.|TRBJ2-4|TRBV7-9
TGTGCCAGCAGCTCTAGGGAGAGTGGGAACATTCAGTACTTC
CASSSRESGNIQYF
>.|TRBD1|TRBJ1-2|TRBV5-5
TGTGCCAGCACTCCGGACAGGGCGGGTGGCTACACCTTC
CASTPDRAGGYTF
>.|.|TRBJ2-3|TRBV5-4
TGTGCCAGCAGCTTGGTGGGAGTTCAGAGGGGAACAGATACGCAGTATTTT
CASSLVGVQRGTDTQYF
>few|.|TRBJ1-1|TRBV6-1
TGTGCCAGCAGTGAGGGGTTGGGCACTGAAGCTTTCTTT
CASSEGLGTEAFF
>few|.|TRBJ1-5|TRBV4-1
TGCGCCAGCAGCCAGGTACCGGGACCTCAGCCCCAGCATTTT
CASSQVPGPQPQHF
>.|TRBD1|TRBJ2-1|TRBV28
TGTGCCAGCAGTTTAGTTTACGAGGACAGGTCGCCCAATGAGCAGTTCTTC
CASSLVYEDRSPNEQFF
>.|TRBD2|TRBJ2-7|TRBV27
TGTGCCAGCAGTTGGGGCCCGGGGGGCTACGAGCAGTACTTC
CASSWGPGGYEQYF
>.|TRBD2|TRBJ2-1|TRBV28
TGTGCCACCTCGGGACTAGCGGTTGAGCAGTTCTTC
CATSGLAVEQFF
>.|.|TRBJ2-7|TRBV7-9
TGTGCCAGCAGCCCGGGATACGAGCAGTACTTC
CASSPGYEQYF
>.|.|TRBJ2-7|TRBV7-3
TGTGCCAGCAGCTTATGGGTCTCGGGGTACGAGCAGTACTTC
CASSLWVSGYEQYF
>.|TRBD1|TRBJ1-6|TRBV29-1
TGCAGCGTGCCCGGGACAGGGGTTAATTCACCCCTCCACTTT
CSVPGTGVNSPLHF
>.|TRBD1|TRBJ1-2|TRBV6-1
TGTGCCAGCAGTGAAGGGGAAGGCAGGGGGCTAGGCTACACCTTC
CASSEGEGRGLGYTF
>.|.|TRBJ1-5|TRBV30
TGTGCCTGGAAAGGCCGGTATAGCAATCAGCCCCAGCATTTT
CAWKGRYSNQPQHF
>once|TRBD1|TRBJ2-2|TRBV7-6
TGTGCCAGCACACAGGGGGCTTTCACCGGGGAGCTGTTTTTT
CASTQGAFTGELFF
>.|.|TRBJ1-1|TRBV27
TGTGCCAGCAGTTTATCCGGAAGACTGAACACTGAAGCTTTCTTT
CASSLSGRLNTEAFF
>.|TRBD2|TRBJ2-5|TRBV11-2
TGTGCCAGCAGCTTACTTCTAGCGGAAGAGACCCAGTACTTC
CASSLLLAEETQYF
>.|.|TRBJ2-1|TRBV7-3
TGTGCCAGCAGCGGACATGGGGGCGGCCATGAGCAGTTCTTC
CASSGHGGGHEQFF
>once|.|TRBJ1-5|TRBV19
TGTGCCAGTAGTAACGTCGGGGGACCCTATCAGCCCCAGCATTTT
CASSNVGGPYQPQHF
>many|TRBD1|TRBJ2-7|TRBV19
TGTGCCAGTAGTATTCCGACAGGGAACGGCGAGCAGTACTTC
CASSIPTGNGEQYF
>.|.|TRBJ1-2|TRBV30
TGTGCCTGGAGTGTAGGAGGGGGAAGGGGCTATGGCTACACCTTC
CAWSVGGGRGYGYTF